This T cell receptor (beta chain) is drawn from a study of blood T cell repertoires in COVID-19. Whole-study context: Samples came from the United States, Italy and Spain, spanning acute and convalescent COVID-19.

This clone is termed medium-sized. Per the authors' pipeline: Amplification from reference gene primers served as the basis for estimated nucleated cell counts. Measured with immunoSEQ multiplex PCR; TCRdb has only the in-frame clones, and not every one. V, J and clone size reflect that table, while D and trimming were determined from the DNA. This table holds 40,000 to 55,000 clones, 65% to 90% found once. CDR1 and CDR2 (germline): GTSNPN, SVGIG (reference sequence). Trimming removed 2 bases from V and 7 bases from J, with 14 bases in between. This CDR3 is 13 amino acids long. The rearrangement links TRBV30 to TRBJ2-5; possibly TRBD1 for D (8 bases). This clonotype originated in a human donor in a cohort sampled during active COVID-19. Material: peripheral blood. The CDR3 reads CAWSTDREGTQYF. CDR3 DNA sequence: TGTGCCTGGAGTACGGACAGGGAGGGGACCCAGTACTTC.